This TCR beta chain was identified in a study of blood T cell repertoires in COVID-19. Study in general: The United States, Italy and Spain provided the acute and convalescent COVID-19 samples. PBMCs, B-cell-depleted T cells, or T cells were the source of the cDNA or gDNA that made up the material.

Unmatched junction bases numbered 9, after V lost 5 bases and J lost 5 bases. The CDR3 is made up of 15 amino acids. The germline V gene encodes CDR1 SGHTA and CDR2 FQGTGA. Study processing details: Counts of nucleated cells, estimated from reference gene primer amplification, were obtained. Some clones are missing from TCRdb's copy, which holds only in-frame ones; the method was immunoSEQ multiplex PCR. V and J calls and clone size follow that table, whereas D and trimming were derived from the DNA. Of around 62,000 clones listed, roughly 85% are singletons. This TCR was sampled from a man in his forties or fifties with acute or convalescent COVID-19. The rearrangement links TRBV7-3 to TRBJ2-7; 10 bases line up with TRBD1. The sequenced sample consisted of peripheral blood. The CDR3 nucleotides read TGTGCCAGCAGCCCCACCGGGACAGGGGTCAACGAGCAGTACTTC. Translating gives CASSPTGTGVNEQYF.